This TCR beta chain originates from a study of early T cells in non-severe SARS-CoV-2 infection. V was clipped by 4 bases and J by 5 bases, with 18 bases between them. Per the germline V gene, CDR1 is KGHSH and CDR2 is LQKENI. The CDR3 totals 15 residues. In its sample, this clonotype was seen many times. TCRdb independently ran MiXCR on the 5' RACE reads; one entry per CDR3 protein. The table lists approximately 26,000 distinct CDR3 sequences, around 4% of them singletons. The sequence derives from an adult who was a healthcare worker with PCR-confirmed SARS-CoV-2 infection or an uninfected control (not recorded which). The sequencing input was whole blood. The genes are TRBV18 and TRBJ2-7; D gene uncertain. CDR3: CASSLSGPSNNEQYF. CDR3 sequence (DNA): TGTGCCAGCTCACTATCCGGGCCTTCTAATAACGAGCAGTACTTC.